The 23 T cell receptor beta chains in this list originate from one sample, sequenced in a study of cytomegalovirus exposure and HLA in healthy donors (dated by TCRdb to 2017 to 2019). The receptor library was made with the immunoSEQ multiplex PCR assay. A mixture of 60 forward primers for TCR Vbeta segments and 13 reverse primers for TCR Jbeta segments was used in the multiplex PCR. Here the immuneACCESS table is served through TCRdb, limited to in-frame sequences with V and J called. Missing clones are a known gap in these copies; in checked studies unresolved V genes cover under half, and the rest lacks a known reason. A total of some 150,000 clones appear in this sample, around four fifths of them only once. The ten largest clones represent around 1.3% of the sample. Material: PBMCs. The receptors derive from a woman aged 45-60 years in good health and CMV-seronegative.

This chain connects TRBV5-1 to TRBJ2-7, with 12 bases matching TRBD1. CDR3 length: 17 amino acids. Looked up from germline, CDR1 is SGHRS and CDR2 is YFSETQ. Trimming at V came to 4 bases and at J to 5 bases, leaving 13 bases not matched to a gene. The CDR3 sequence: CASSALSGTGGRDEQYF. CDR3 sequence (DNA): TGCGCCAGCAGCGCACTTTCCGGGACAGGGGGCAGGGACGAGCAGTACTTC.

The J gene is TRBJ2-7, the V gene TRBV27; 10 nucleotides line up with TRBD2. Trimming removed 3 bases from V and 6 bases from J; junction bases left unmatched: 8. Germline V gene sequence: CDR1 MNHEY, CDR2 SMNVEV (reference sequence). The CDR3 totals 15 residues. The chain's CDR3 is CASSLARLAGSEQYF. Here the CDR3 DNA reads TGTGCCAGCAGTTTGGCGCGACTAGCGGGTAGCGAGCAGTACTTC.

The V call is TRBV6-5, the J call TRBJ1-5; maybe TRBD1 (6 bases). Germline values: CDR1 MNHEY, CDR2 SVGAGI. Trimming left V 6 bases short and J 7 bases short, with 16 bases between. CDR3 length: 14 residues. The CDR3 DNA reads TGTGCCAGCAGATCACAGGGTGGGGAGCAGCCCCAGCATTTT. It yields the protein CASRSQGGEQPQHF.

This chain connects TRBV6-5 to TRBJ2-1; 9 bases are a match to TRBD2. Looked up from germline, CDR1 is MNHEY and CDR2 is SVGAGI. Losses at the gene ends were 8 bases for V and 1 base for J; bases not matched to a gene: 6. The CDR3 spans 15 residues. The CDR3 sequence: CASGTSLGSYNEQFF. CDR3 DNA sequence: TGTGCCAGCGGGACTAGCCTTGGATCCTACAATGAGCAGTTCTTC.

The DNA of the CDR3 is TGCAGTGCTTACGAGGGAGGAGACTACACCTTC. It translates to CSAYEGGDYTF. The rearrangement uses TRBV20-1 and TRBJ1-2; D gene unclear. Germline V gene sequence: CDR1 DFQATT, CDR2 SNEGSKA (reference sequence). V lost 5 bases, J lost 10 bases, and 14 bases lay in between. CDR3 length equals 11 residues.

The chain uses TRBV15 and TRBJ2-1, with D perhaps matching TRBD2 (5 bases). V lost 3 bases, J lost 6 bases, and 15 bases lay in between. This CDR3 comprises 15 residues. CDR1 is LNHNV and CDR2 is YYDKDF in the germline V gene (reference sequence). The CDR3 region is CATSRDSVMSNEQFF. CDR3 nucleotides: TGTGCCACCAGCAGGGACTCTGTAATGTCCAATGAGCAGTTCTTC. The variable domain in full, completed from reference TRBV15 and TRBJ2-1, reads DAMVIQNPRYQVTQFGKPVTLSCSQTLNHNVMYWYQQKSSQAPKLLFHYYDKDFNNEADTPDNFQSRRPNTSFCFLDIRSPGLGDTAMYLCATSRDSVMSNEQFFGPGTRLTVL.

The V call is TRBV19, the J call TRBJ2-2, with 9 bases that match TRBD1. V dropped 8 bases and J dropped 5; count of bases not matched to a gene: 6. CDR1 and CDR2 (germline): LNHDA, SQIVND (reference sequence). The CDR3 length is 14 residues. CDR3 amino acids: CASLWGQGTGELFF. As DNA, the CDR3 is TGTGCCAGTTTATGGGGACAGGGTACCGGGGAGCTGTTTTTT.

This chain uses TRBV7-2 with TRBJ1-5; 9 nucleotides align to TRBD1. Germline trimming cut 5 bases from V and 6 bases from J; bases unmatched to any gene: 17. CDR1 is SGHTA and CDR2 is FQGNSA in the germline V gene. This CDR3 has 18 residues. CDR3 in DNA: TGTGCCAGCAGCAAAAGAGGAGCGGGCGGGACAGGGCGTCAGCCCCAGCATTTT. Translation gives CASSKRGAGGTGRQPQHF. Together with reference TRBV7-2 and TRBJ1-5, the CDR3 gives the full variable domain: GAGVSQSPSNKVTEKGKDVELRCDPISGHTALYWYRQSLGQGLEFLIYFQGNSAPDKSGLPSDRFSAERTGGSVSTLTIQRTQQEDSAVYLCASSKRGAGGTGRQPQHFGDGTRLSIL.

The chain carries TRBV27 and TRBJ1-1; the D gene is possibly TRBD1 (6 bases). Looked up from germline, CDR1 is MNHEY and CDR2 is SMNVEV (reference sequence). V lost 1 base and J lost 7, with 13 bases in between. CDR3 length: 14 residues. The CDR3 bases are TGTGCCAGCAGTTTATGGCCCACCAGGGGTGAAGCTTTCTTT. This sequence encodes CASSLWPTRGEAFF.

CDR3 DNA: TGTGCCAGCAGTGACCCCACCTCGAACAGGGGTCCAGAATCCTCTGGGGCCAACGTCCTGACTTTC. Its protein product is CASSDPTSNRGPESSGANVLTF. The V and J genes are TRBV6-4 and TRBJ2-6; 7 nucleotides agree with TRBD1. Losses at the gene ends were 2 bases for V and 0 bases for J; bases not matched to a gene: 19. The germline gives CDR1 MRHNA, CDR2 SNTAGT. This CDR3 spans 22 amino acids.

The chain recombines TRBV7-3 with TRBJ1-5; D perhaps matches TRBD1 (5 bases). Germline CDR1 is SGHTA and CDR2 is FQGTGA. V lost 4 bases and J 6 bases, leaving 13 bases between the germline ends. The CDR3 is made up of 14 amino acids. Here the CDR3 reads CASSSSQGAQPQHF. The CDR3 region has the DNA TGTGCCAGCAGCTCCTCTCAGGGTGCTCAGCCCCAGCATTTT.

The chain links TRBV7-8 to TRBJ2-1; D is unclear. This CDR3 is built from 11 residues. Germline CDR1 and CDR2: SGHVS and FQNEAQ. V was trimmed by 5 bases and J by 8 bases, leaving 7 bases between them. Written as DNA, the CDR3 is TGTGCCAGCAGCCCTCTCTATGAGCAGTTCTTC. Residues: CASSPLYEQFF.

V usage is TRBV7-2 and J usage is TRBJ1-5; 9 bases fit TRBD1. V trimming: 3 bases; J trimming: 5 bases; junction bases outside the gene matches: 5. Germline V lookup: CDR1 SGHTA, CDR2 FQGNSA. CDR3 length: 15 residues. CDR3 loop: CASSFTGGEHQPQHF. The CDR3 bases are TGTGCCAGCAGCTTCACAGGGGGCGAACATCAGCCCCAGCATTTT.

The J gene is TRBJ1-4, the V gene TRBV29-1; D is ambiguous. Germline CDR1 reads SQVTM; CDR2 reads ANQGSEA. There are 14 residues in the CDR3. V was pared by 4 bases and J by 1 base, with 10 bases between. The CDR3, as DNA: TGCAGCGTTGCATGGTCGGTAACTAATGAAAAACTGTTTTTT. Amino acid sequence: CSVAWSVTNEKLFF.

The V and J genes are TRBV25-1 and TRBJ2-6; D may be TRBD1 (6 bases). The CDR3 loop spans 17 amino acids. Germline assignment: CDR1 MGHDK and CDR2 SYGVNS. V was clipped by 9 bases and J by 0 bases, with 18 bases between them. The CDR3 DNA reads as TGTGCCAGTAATAAAGGGGGTTCCCTCTCTGGGGCCAACGTCCTGACTTTC. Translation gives CASNKGGSLSGANVLTF.

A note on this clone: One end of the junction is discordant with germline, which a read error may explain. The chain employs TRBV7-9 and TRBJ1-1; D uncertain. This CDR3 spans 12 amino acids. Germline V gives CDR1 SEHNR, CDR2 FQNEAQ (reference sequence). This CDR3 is CSSTVRGTEAFF. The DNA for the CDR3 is TGTTCCAGCACCGTAAGAGGGACTGAAGCTTTCTTT.

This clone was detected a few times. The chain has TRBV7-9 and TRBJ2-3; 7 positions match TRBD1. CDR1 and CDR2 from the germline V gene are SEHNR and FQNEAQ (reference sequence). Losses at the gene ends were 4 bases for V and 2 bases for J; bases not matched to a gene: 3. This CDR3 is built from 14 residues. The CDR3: CASSWTGITDTQYF. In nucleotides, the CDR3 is TGTGCCAGCAGCTGGACAGGAATCACAGATACGCAGTATTTT.

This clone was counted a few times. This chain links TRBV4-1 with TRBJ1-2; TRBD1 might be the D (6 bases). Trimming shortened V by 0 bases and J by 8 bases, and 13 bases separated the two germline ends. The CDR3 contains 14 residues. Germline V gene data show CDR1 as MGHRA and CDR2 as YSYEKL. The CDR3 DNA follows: TGCGCCAGCAGCCAAGAGACCAGGGGTAAGGGCTACACCTTC. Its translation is CASSQETRGKGYTF.

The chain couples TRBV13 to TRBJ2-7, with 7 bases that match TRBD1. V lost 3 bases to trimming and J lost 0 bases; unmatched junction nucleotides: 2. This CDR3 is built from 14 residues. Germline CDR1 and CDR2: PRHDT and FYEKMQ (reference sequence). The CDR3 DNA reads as TGTGCCAGCAGCTTCGGACAGGACTCCTACGAGCAGTACTTC. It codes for CASSFGQDSYEQYF.

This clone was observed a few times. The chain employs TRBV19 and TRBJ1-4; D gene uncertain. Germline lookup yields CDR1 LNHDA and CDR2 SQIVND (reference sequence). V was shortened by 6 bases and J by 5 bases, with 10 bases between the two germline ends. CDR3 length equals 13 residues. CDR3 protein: CASSRTTNEKLFF. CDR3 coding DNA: TGTGCCAGTAGCCGCACTACCAATGAAAAACTGTTTTTT.

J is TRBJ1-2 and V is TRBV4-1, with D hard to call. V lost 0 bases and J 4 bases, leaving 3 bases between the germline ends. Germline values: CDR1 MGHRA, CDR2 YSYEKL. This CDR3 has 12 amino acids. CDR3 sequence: CASSQDSYGYTF. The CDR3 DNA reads TGCGCCAGCAGCCAAGATAGCTATGGCTACACCTTC.

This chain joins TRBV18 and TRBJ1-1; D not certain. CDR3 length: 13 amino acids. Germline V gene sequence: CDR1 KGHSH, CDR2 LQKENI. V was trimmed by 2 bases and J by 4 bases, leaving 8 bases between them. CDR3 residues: CASSPGLSTEAFF. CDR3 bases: TGTGCCAGCTCACCAGGTCTCAGCACTGAAGCTTTCTTT.

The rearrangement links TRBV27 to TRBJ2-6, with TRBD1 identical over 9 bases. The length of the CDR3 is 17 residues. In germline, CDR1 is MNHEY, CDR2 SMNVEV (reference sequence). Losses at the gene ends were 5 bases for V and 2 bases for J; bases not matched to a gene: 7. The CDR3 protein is CASSLRDRVTGANVLTF. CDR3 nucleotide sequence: TGTGCCAGCAGTCTCCGGGACAGGGTGACTGGGGCCAACGTCCTGACTTTC.